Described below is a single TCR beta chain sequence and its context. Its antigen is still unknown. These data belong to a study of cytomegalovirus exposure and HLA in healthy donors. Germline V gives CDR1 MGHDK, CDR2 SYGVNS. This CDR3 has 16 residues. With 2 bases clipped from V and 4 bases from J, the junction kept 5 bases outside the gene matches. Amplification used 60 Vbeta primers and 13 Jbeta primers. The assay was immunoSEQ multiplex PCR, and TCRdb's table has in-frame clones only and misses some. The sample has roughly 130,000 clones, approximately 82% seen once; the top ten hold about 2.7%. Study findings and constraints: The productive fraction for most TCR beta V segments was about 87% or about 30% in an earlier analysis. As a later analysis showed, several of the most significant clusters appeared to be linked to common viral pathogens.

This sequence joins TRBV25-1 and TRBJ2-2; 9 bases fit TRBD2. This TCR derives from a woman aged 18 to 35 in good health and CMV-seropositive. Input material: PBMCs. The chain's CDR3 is CASSERSGGPTGELFF. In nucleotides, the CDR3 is TGTGCCAGCAGTGAAAGAAGCGGGGGGCCCACCGGGGAGCTGTTTTTT.